This TCR beta chain originates from a study of T cells in Graves' hyperthyroidism and ophthalmopathy. RNA transcripts provided the source from which TCR beta CDR3 regions were amplified. HTBI primers drove first-round RT-PCR of the TCR CDR3. TCRdb called the multiplex PCR reads again in MiXCR, with one record for every CDR3 protein. The sample records about 420,000 distinct CDR3 sequences, more than 15% being singletons. The V gene's germline CDR1 is MNHNS and CDR2 SASEGT. Trimming cost V 7 bases and J 7 bases, with 14 bases left between them. The length of the CDR3 is 12 residues. Overall study results and limits: Clonotypes that were expanded in thyroid above 0.001 mostly appeared in blood too. A model using 13 V-J features told ophthalmopathy apart from stable hyperthyroidism.

This clonotype was found many times. Its antigen is undetermined. The V call is TRBV6-1, the J call TRBJ2-7; D gene uncertain. The source of this sequence is a woman aged 18-35 years with Graves' hyperthyroidism. Sequenced material: blood. The CDR3, as DNA: TGTGCCAGCACCCGCTCCCTGGGGGAGCAGTACTTC. The encoded protein is CASTRSLGEQYF.